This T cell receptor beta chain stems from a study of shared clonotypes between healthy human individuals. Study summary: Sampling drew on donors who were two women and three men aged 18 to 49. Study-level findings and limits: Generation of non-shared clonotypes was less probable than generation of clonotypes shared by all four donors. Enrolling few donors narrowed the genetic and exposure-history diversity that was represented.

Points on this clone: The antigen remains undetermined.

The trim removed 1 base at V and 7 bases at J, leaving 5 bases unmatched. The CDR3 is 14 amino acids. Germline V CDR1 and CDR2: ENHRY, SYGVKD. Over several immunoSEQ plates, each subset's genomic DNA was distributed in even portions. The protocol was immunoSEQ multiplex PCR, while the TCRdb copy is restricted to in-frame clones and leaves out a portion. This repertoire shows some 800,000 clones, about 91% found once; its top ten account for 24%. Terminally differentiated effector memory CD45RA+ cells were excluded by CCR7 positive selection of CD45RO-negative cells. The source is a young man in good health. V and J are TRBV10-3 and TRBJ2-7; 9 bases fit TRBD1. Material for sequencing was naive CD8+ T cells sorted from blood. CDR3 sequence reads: CAISELTGGGEQYF. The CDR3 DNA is TGTGCCATCAGTGAGTTGACAGGGGGGGGTGAGCAGTACTTC.